This TCR beta chain was documented in a study of response to subunit inactivated influenza vaccine. Broader study findings: Few additional T cells are recruited per seasonal influenza vaccination, authors suggested.

TCRdb called the RT-PCR reads again in MiXCR, with one record for every CDR3 protein. The sample comprises roughly 670,000 distinct CDR3 sequences, less than 15% of which are singletons, and 7.5% to 9% rests with the top ten. V shed 3 bases, J shed 5 bases, and the junction held 10 bases outside the gene matches. The CDR3 covers 15 residues. CDR1 and CDR2 (germline): LGHNA, YNFKEQ. This clonotype was seen a handful of times. Its antigen is as yet unknown. The clonotype was recovered from a man between 50 and 59 years old who received an inactivated influenza vaccine. J is TRBJ2-7 and V is TRBV4-2, with 7 bases aligning to TRBD1. The source material was PBMCs from blood, sampled 14 days before vaccination. CDR3 DNA: TGTGCCAGCAGCCAGGGGTACGGACAGGCTGACGAGCAGTACTTC. Amino acid sequence: CASSQGYGQADEQYF.